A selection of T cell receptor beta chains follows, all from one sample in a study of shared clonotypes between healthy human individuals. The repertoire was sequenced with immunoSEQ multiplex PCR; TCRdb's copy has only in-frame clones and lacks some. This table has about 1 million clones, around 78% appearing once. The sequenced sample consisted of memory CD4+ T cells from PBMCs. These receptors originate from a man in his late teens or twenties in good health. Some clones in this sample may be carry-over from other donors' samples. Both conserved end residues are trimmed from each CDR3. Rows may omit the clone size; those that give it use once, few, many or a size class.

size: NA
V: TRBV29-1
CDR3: SVQTSGRDTQY

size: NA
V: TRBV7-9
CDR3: ASSPRPNEKLF

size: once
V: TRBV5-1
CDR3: ASSLDRTRSGANVLT

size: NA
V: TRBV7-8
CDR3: ASSLGPGQGRYEQY

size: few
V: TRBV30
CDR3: AWGDEAF

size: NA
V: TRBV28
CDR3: ASKEGDRDSNQPQH

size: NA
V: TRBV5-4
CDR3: ASSLDHQPQH

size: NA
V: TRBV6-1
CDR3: ASSVAPQH

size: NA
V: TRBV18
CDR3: ASSPASYEQY

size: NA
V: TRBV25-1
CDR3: ASSELLKGASTDTQY

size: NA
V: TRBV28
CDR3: ASSFGGENQPQH

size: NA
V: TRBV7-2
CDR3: ASSLGHEQF

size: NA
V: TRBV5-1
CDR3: ASSLDGFQGEAF

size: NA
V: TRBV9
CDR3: ASSVVGTDIGAF